A single sample is the source of the 12 T cell receptor beta chains below, sequenced in a study of T cells expressing NK-cell markers (dated by TCRdb to 2020 to 2021). The library relied on 5' RACE. The sequencer listed for this sample is Illumina HiSeq 2000. Following reprocessing of the reads by TCRdb, the data hold one row per CDR3 protein sequence and no DNA is available. This sample's table carries some 340,000 distinct CDR3 sequences. The ten largest clones take up 5% to 5.5% of the sample. Specimen: blood T cells: a sorted CD56 or NKG2C T cell subset, CD4+ or CD8+ T cells, or bulk PBMC T cells (not recorded which). The receptor source for this set is a man aged 18 to 70 in good health.

J is TRBJ2-7 and V is TRBV28; TCRdb designates TRBD2, a call that cannot be tested without DNA. The CDR3 extends over 12 amino acids. CDR1 is MDHEN and CDR2 is SYDVKM in the germline V gene. CDR3 loop: CASALEVSEQYF.

The chain carries TRBV9 and TRBJ2-4; TCRdb picks TRBD1, but there is no DNA to check that call. This CDR3 spans 15 amino acids. Germline V gene sequence: CDR1 SGDLS, CDR2 YYNGEE. The CDR3: CASSVAGTLENIQYF.

CDR3 sequence: CASSEFSGPSTDTQYF. The V and J genes are TRBV2 and TRBJ2-3; absent DNA, TCRdb's TRBD2 call cannot be checked. Germline values: CDR1 SNHLY, CDR2 FYNNEI. This CDR3 has 16 residues.

The chain links TRBV2 to TRBJ2-4. Germline loops: CDR1 SNHLY, CDR2 FYNNEI. This CDR3 comprises 13 residues. The CDR3 here is CASIPLAKNIQYF.

V is TRBV7-2 and J is TRBJ2-2. Per the germline V gene, CDR1 is SGHTA and CDR2 is FQGNSA. This CDR3 has 15 amino acids. Here the CDR3 reads CASGISYWGTGELFF.

This chain joins TRBV12-3 or TRBV12-4 and TRBJ2-7; the D gene TCRdb calls, TRBD1, cannot be checked with no DNA. The CDR3 is made up of 15 amino acids. The CDR3 loop is CASSTKQGWSYEQYF.

The chain is built from TRBV20-1 and TRBJ2-2; TCRdb's D call, TRBD2, is unchecked because there is no DNA. Germline loops: CDR1 DFQATT, CDR2 SNEGSKA (reference sequence). The CDR3 has 17 residues. CDR3 residues: CSAPGPLLAGNTGELFF.

The V call is TRBV5-1, the J call TRBJ2-2. This CDR3 comprises 14 residues. CDR1 and CDR2 (germline): SGHRS, YFSETQ. The chain's CDR3 is CASSLATGNGELFF.

Here the CDR3 reads CSVGQGAAGEQYF. This chain uses TRBV29-1 with TRBJ2-7; the D call of TRBD1 rests on TCRdb alone, since no DNA is present to check it. The CDR3 totals 13 residues. CDR1 is SQVTM, CDR2 ANQGSEA, per germline.

The genes are TRBV10-2 and TRBJ2-1; TCRdb's D call of TRBD2 is untestable without DNA. The CDR3 is 16 residues long. In germline, CDR1 is WSHSY, CDR2 SAAADI. The CDR3 spells CASSETGTSGGNEQFF.

This chain links TRBV15 with TRBJ2-7; TCRdb calls TRBD1, which cannot be checked without DNA. Per germline, CDR1 LNHNV and CDR2 YYDKDF (reference sequence). The CDR3 is 16 amino acids. CDR3: CATSTGRGGPYYEQYF.

The chain uses TRBV5-1 and TRBJ2-3; the TCRdb call, TRBD2, lacks DNA for checking. The CDR3 length is 16 residues. In germline, CDR1 is SGHRS, CDR2 YFSETQ. The CDR3 protein is CASSRLAGANTDTQYF. The full variable domain, in which reference TRBV5-1 and TRBJ2-3 provide the parts outside the CDR3, is KAGVTQTPRYLIKTRGQQVTLSCSPISGHRSVSWYQQTPGQGLQFLFEYFSETQRNKGNFPGRFSGRQFSNSRSEMNVSTLELGDSALYLCASSRLAGANTDTQYFGPGTRLTVL.